One sample yielded the 27 T cell receptor beta chains listed below, sequenced in a study of blood T cell repertoires in COVID-19 (dated by TCRdb to about 2020). The library was built by means of the immunoSEQ multiplex PCR assay. TCRdb mirrors the immuneACCESS table, restricted to in-frame sequences. Some clones are absent from its copies; in checked studies, under half trace to an unresolved V gene, and the reason for the others is unknown. The sample has 130,000 to 150,000 clones on record, around 90% of them singletons. Around 1.5% of the sample comes from the top ten. Sequencing used peripheral blood. All receptors come from a human donor in a cohort sampled during active COVID-19.

The V call is TRBV18, the J call TRBJ1-2, with D unresolved. V was trimmed by 1 base and J by 2 bases, leaving 17 bases between them. Germline CDR1 reads KGHSH; CDR2 reads LQKENI. There are 17 residues in the CDR3. Here the CDR3 reads CASSPLGYREENYGYTF. DNA for the CDR3: TGTGCCAGCTCACCACTTGGGTACCGGGAGGAGAACTATGGCTACACCTTC.

The rearrangement joins TRBV5-4 to TRBJ2-3, with D maybe TRBD2 (6 bases). The CDR3 consists of 15 residues. Germline-derived CDR1 and CDR2 are SGHNT and YYREEE (reference sequence). V was cut by 0 bases and J by 1 base, with 9 bases left in between. CDR3 sequence (DNA): TGTGCCAGCAGCTTGGCCGGGACTCGCACAGATACGCAGTATTTT. It yields the protein CASSLAGTRTDTQYF.

The chain has TRBV5-1 and TRBJ1-5; no definite D call. Germline V gene data show CDR1 as SGHRS and CDR2 as YFSETQ. Trimming took off 0 bases at V and 4 bases at J, with 5 bases between the two ends. This CDR3 spans 13 amino acids. The CDR3 DNA sequence: TGCGCCAGCAGCTTGGATGTAAATCAGCCCCAGCATTTT. Encoded protein: CASSLDVNQPQHF.

Points on this clone: Other DNA sequences in this specimen translate into the identical CDR3. The chain carries TRBV5-1 and TRBJ2-1, with TRBD1 matching 9 bases. This CDR3 has 15 residues. The germline V gene has CDR1 SGHRS and CDR2 YFSETQ. V trimming: 2 bases; J trimming: 2 bases; junction bases outside the gene matches: 2. For the CDR3, the DNA is TGCGCCAGCAGCTTAGGACAGGGGCCCTACAATGAGCAGTTCTTC. Protein sequence: CASSLGQGPYNEQFF.

This chain connects TRBV6-6 to TRBJ2-5; no clear D gene. The V end lost 2 bases, the J end lost 5 bases, and 6 bases lay between the germline ends. The CDR3 runs 12 residues. CDR1 and CDR2 (germline): MNHNY, SVGAGI (reference sequence). CDR3: CASSYPLETQYF. The CDR3 nucleotides read TGTGCCAGCAGTTACCCTCTGGAGACCCAGTACTTC.

The chain uses TRBV21-1 and TRBJ2-1; the DNA was not used to check the table's D call, TRBD2. TRBV21-1 counts as a pseudogene. CDR3 length equals 18 residues. CDR3 residues: CASSQSTSISGGYNEQFF. The DNA for the CDR3 is TGTGCCAGCAGCCAATCCACCTCGATTAGCGGGGGTTACAATGAGCAGTTCTTC.

The CDR3 here is CASSQLLGLQSGYTF. The CDR3 DNA reads TGCGCCAGCAGCCAACTATTGGGACTTCAAAGCGGCTACACCTTC. This chain joins TRBV4-1 and TRBJ1-2, with D possibly TRBD1 on 5 matching bases. V was cut by 2 bases and J by 8 bases, with 18 bases left in between. CDR1 MGHRA and CDR2 YSYEKL come from the germline V gene. The CDR3 totals 15 residues.

The rearrangement uses TRBV5-1 and TRBJ1-4; D is unresolved. The CDR3 length is 15 residues. Germline V lookup: CDR1 SGHRS, CDR2 YFSETQ. The V end was cut by 3 bases, the J end by 5 bases, with 14 bases between. CDR3 DNA sequence: TGCGCCAGCAGCTCTTTGTTGGGCGGGAATGAAAAACTGTTTTTT. This translates into CASSSLLGGNEKLFF.

The DNA of the CDR3 is TGTGCCAGCAGCCCAGGGGGCTCGGATCGGGAGACCCAGTACTTC. Residues: CASSPGGSDRETQYF. This chain uses TRBV7-3 with TRBJ2-5; 8 bases fit TRBD1. The CDR3 spans 15 residues. V was pared by 5 bases and J by 5 bases, with 10 bases of the junction left unmatched. Germline loops: CDR1 SGHTA, CDR2 FQGTGA.

In nucleotides, the CDR3 is TGTGCCAGCAGTTACTCCAGGGACAGGGGCTCCTACGAGCAGTACTTC. Protein sequence: CASSYSRDRGSYEQYF. This chain links TRBV6-2 or TRBV6-3 with TRBJ2-7; 10 bases map to TRBD1. CDR1 and CDR2 from the germline V gene are MNHEY and SVGEGT. After removal of 0 bases from V and 0 bases from J, the junction contained 2 bases not matched to a gene. The CDR3 loop spans 16 amino acids.

The chain links TRBV28 to TRBJ1-4; the D gene is possibly TRBD1 (6 bases). V lost 7 bases, J lost 1 base, and 13 bases lay in between. The germline gives CDR1 MDHEN, CDR2 SYDVKM. This CDR3 has 15 amino acids. DNA of the CDR3: TGTGCCAGCACCGGACTGACAGGAACTAATGAAAAACTGTTTTTT. Translating it yields CASTGLTGTNEKLFF.

This clone was found once. The chain carries TRBV5-5 and TRBJ1-1; 7 nucleotides agree with TRBD1. J gave up 4 bases and V 1 base, and 10 bases lay outside the gene matches. The CDR3 spans 16 residues. CDR1 SGHKS and CDR2 YYEKEE come from the germline V gene (reference sequence). CDR3 DNA sequence: TGTGCCAGCAGCTTGCTAGGGGGCGCGTCATCCACTGAAGCTTTCTTT. Encoded protein: CASSLLGGASSTEAFF.

This chain uses TRBV5-4 with TRBJ1-2; D remains unclear. Trimming took 4 bases from V and 5 from J, leaving 12 bases between them. The germline V gene encodes CDR1 SGHNT and CDR2 YYREEE (reference sequence). The CDR3 consists of 13 residues. DNA for the CDR3: TGTGCCAGCAGCCCTCAGGTTTATTATGGCTACACCTTC. It is translated as CASSPQVYYGYTF. The variable domain in full, completed from reference TRBV5-4 and TRBJ1-2, reads ETGVTQSPTHLIKTRGQQVTLRCSSQSGHNTVSWYQQALGQGPQFIFQYYREEENGRGNFPPRFSGLQFPNYSSELNVNALELDDSALYLCASSPQVYYGYTFGSGTRLTVV.

Comment on this clone: An end of the junction differs from the germline gene, which may be a read error. The chain uses TRBV7-7 and TRBJ2-3, with D perhaps TRBD1 (5 bases). This CDR3 spans 15 amino acids. In germline, CDR1 is SSHAT, CDR2 FNYEAQ (reference sequence). This chain's CDR3 is CASSLLDGAGDTQYF. The CDR3 DNA is TGTGCTAGCAGCTTACTTGATGGGGCTGGAGATACGCAGTATTTT.

The rearrangement uses TRBV27 and TRBJ2-7, with 8 bases aligning to TRBD1. The CDR3 covers 14 residues. Per the germline V gene, CDR1 is MNHEY and CDR2 is SMNVEV (reference sequence). Trimming cost V 5 bases and J 5 bases; bases outside gene matches: 8. The CDR3 DNA is TGTGCCAGCAGTCTCCACCCAGGGGGCGACGAGCAGTACTTC. Its translation: CASSLHPGGDEQYF.

CDR3 region: CASSQRGGVTGNTIYF. CDR3 sequence (DNA): TGTGCCAGCAGCCAAAGGGGAGGGGTTACTGGAAACACCATATATTTT. The J gene is TRBJ1-3, the V gene TRBV3-1 (or the pseudogene TRBV3-2); D is possibly TRBD1 (5 bases). The germline CDR1 and CDR2 sequences are LGHDT and YNNKEL (reference sequence). V lost 2 bases and J 2 bases, leaving 13 bases between the germline ends. CDR3 length: 16 residues.

The rearrangement uses TRBV19 and TRBJ2-5; TRBD2 aligns across 7 bases. The V and J ends lost 1 base and 2 bases, in that order; junction bases with no gene match: 10. The CDR3 has 17 residues. The germline V gene encodes CDR1 LNHDA and CDR2 SQIVND (reference sequence). The CDR3 nucleotides are TGTGCCAGTAGTATAGTTCCAGCGGGGCCGACGCAAGAGACCCAGTACTTC. Translating gives CASSIVPAGPTQETQYF.

This sequence joins TRBV5-1 and TRBJ2-1, with D tentatively TRBD2 (5 bases). Germline V gene data show CDR1 as SGHRS and CDR2 as YFSETQ. The V end was cut by 1 base, the J end by 9 bases, with 11 bases between. The CDR3 contains 13 residues. The CDR3 bases are TGCGCCAGCAGCTTGATAGCGCCAGGTGAGCAGTTCTTC. Translation: CASSLIAPGEQFF.

Only one count was recorded for this clone. This chain links TRBV9 with TRBJ2-7, with TRBD1 as a possible D gene (6 bases). The germline gives CDR1 SGDLS, CDR2 YYNGEE. V shed 0 bases and J shed 4 bases, with 11 bases lying between them. There are 14 residues in the CDR3. The CDR3: CASSVGVGAYEQYF. As DNA, the CDR3 is TGTGCCAGCAGCGTAGGGGTGGGGGCGTACGAGCAGTACTTC.

The rearrangement joins TRBV5-1 to TRBJ2-1; D may be TRBD2 (7 bases). The CDR3 covers 18 residues. The V gene lost 0 bases and the J gene lost 3 bases, with 19 bases spanning the gap. Germline-derived CDR1 and CDR2 are SGHRS and YFSETQ. The CDR3 DNA sequence: TGCGCCAGCAGCTTGGAAGGCGGGGGCCCCGTAGGCTACAATGAGCAGTTCTTC. Translating gives CASSLEGGGPVGYNEQFF.

The chain carries TRBV10-2 and TRBJ1-2, with D unclear. The CDR3 extends over 14 amino acids. The V gene's germline CDR1 is WSHSY and CDR2 SAAADI. The V end was cut by 0 bases, the J end by 0 bases, with 5 bases between. The chain's CDR3 is CASSESTSNYGYTF. Written as DNA, the CDR3 is TGCGCCAGCAGTGAGTCGACTTCTAACTATGGCTACACCTTC.

The V gene is TRBV19, the J gene TRBJ1-1; TRBD1 is a possible D gene (5 bases). Germline V gene sequence: CDR1 LNHDA, CDR2 SQIVND (reference sequence). This CDR3 has 16 amino acids. V lost 1 base to trimming and J lost 5 bases, with 17 bases between them. The CDR3 reads CASSIVSTGGRTEAFF. As DNA, the CDR3 is TGTGCCAGTAGTATAGTTTCGACGGGGGGGAGGACTGAAGCTTTCTTT.

This clone was counted a single time. J is TRBJ1-1 and V is TRBV10-1, with 7 bases lining up with TRBD1. Unmatched junction bases numbered 7, after V lost 7 bases and J lost 5 bases. Looked up from germline, CDR1 is WNHNN and CDR2 is SYGVQD (reference sequence). The CDR3 consists of 13 residues. The CDR3 is CASIRQGWTEAFF. DNA for the CDR3: TGCGCCAGCATTAGACAGGGTTGGACTGAAGCTTTCTTT.

The chain has TRBV9 and TRBJ1-3; no firm D call. The V end was cut by 0 bases, the J end by 4 bases, with 14 bases between. Per the germline V gene, CDR1 is SGDLS and CDR2 is YYNGEE. The CDR3 runs to 16 residues. The CDR3 region is CASSVGAGLGGNTIYF. DNA of the CDR3: TGTGCCAGCAGCGTAGGGGCCGGTCTCGGAGGAAACACCATATATTTT.

The chain uses TRBV19 and TRBJ2-3; D may be TRBD2 (6 bases). Germline lookup yields CDR1 LNHDA and CDR2 SQIVND (reference sequence). This CDR3 spans 16 amino acids. The V end lost 7 bases, the J end lost 0 bases, and 17 bases lay between the germline ends. This CDR3 reads CASTAPRETSTDTQYF. The CDR3 bases are TGTGCCAGTACAGCCCCCCGGGAGACAAGCACAGATACGCAGTATTTT. Using reference TRBV19 and TRBJ2-3 for the parts outside the CDR3, the full variable domain is DGGITQSPKYLFRKEGQNVTLSCEQNLNHDAMYWYRQDPGQGLRLIYYSQIVNDFQKGDIAEGYSVSREKKESFPLTVTSAQKNPTAFYLCASTAPRETSTDTQYFGPGTRLTVL.

This clone was found once. The V and J genes are TRBV7-2 and TRBJ1-3; the D gene is possibly TRBD1 (5 bases). The CDR3 contains 16 residues. The germline V and J ends were trimmed by 5 bases and 4 bases, with 18 bases remaining between them. CDR1 is SGHTA, CDR2 FQGNSA, per germline. In nucleotides, the CDR3 is TGTGCCAGCAGCCCCCAGGTCCAATCAGGGGGAAACACCATATATTTT. Its translation: CASSPQVQSGGNTIYF.

The chain employs TRBV25-1 and TRBJ2-6; TRBD2 is a possible D gene (5 bases). The V and J ends lost 1 base and 2 bases respectively, with 9 bases between them. This CDR3 comprises 16 residues. Germline CDR1 is MGHDK and CDR2 is SYGVNS. CDR3: CASSESRATGANVLTF. CDR3 DNA sequence: TGTGCCAGCAGTGAATCGAGGGCGACTGGGGCCAACGTCCTGACTTTC.